This passage covers 27 T cell receptor beta chains from one sample sequenced in a study of T cells in Graves' hyperthyroidism and ophthalmopathy. TCR beta CDR3 region amplification was performed from RNA transcripts. The TCR CDR3 first-round RT-PCR relied on the HTBI primer set. TCRdb analysed the multiplex PCR reads with MiXCR anew, one entry per CDR3 protein. The table shows 350,000 or so distinct CDR3 sequences, with over 15% occurring only once. The sequencing input was blood. These receptors all stem from a woman aged 35 to 49 with Graves' ophthalmopathy.

This clonotype was picked up many times. The CDR3 DNA sequence: TGTGCCAGCAAATCAATCAGGGGGCAAGAGACCCAGTACTTC. Amino acid sequence: CASKSIRGQETQYF. The rearrangement uses TRBV28 and TRBJ2-5, with TRBD1 matching over 7 bases. The CDR3 spans 14 residues. Per the germline V gene, CDR1 is MDHEN and CDR2 is SYDVKM. The ends lost 7 bases at V and 2 bases at J; junction bases unmatched: 7.

This clonotype was found many times. The chain recombines TRBV2 with TRBJ1-5, with D hard to call. The CDR3 has 15 residues. Trimming removed 3 bases at V and 1 base at J, with 10 bases between. CDR1 is SNHLY and CDR2 is FYNNEI in the germline V gene. CDR3 nucleotides: TGTGCCAGCAGTGACGTGGGTTTGAGCAATCAGCCCCAGCATTTT. This translates into CASSDVGLSNQPQHF.

This clonotype occurred a few times. This chain joins TRBV30 and TRBJ1-1; no reliable D call. CDR1 GTSNPN and CDR2 SVGIG come from the germline V gene (reference sequence). This CDR3 region has 12 residues. Trimming removed 2 bases at V and 8 bases at J, with 12 bases between. The CDR3 nucleotides read TGTGCCTGGAGTCGAGGACTAGCGGAAGCTTTCTTT. It codes for CAWSRGLAEAFF.

This clonotype was observed many times. The V gene is TRBV28, the J gene TRBJ2-6, with D possibly TRBD1 on 6 matching bases. V lost 6 bases, J lost 2 bases, and 17 bases lay in between. CDR3 size: 17 residues. In germline, CDR1 is MDHEN, CDR2 SYDVKM. CDR3 coding DNA: TGTGCCAGCAGGGAAACAGGGATCGGTGCTGGGGCCAACGTCCTGACTTTC. Its protein product is CASRETGIGAGANVLTF.

This clonotype was counted ten times or more. The genes are TRBV11-2 and TRBJ2-1; a weak D match, TRBD2 (6 bases). CDR1 is SGHAT, CDR2 FQNNGV, per germline. The CDR3 has 15 residues. Trimming removed 1 base at V and 6 bases at J, with 13 bases between. The CDR3 DNA follows: TGTGCCAGCAGCTTAGGGACTACCTCGTTCAATGAGCAGTTCTTC. Its translation is CASSLGTTSFNEQFF.

This clonotype was observed at least ten times. V and J are TRBV28 and TRBJ2-5; 7 bases line up with TRBD2. Germline V lookup: CDR1 MDHEN, CDR2 SYDVKM. With V trimmed by 7 bases and J by 5 bases, 10 bases remained unmatched. The CDR3 spans 14 residues. The CDR3 reads CASTLGGSVETQYF. The CDR3 region has the DNA TGTGCCAGCACCTTGGGCGGGAGCGTGGAGACCCAGTACTTC.

The table lists this clonotype with many counts. The chain is built from TRBV27 and TRBJ1-2, with 11 positions matching TRBD1. Per the germline V gene, CDR1 is MNHEY and CDR2 is SMNVEV (reference sequence). The trim removed 1 base at V and 2 bases at J, leaving 3 bases unmatched. The CDR3 is 16 amino acids. The CDR3 is CASSLLGQGENYGYTF. The DNA for the CDR3 is TGTGCCAGCAGTTTATTGGGACAGGGGGAGAACTATGGCTACACCTTC.

This clonotype has at least ten counts. J is TRBJ1-2 and V is TRBV18; possibly TRBD1 for D (5 bases). Germline-derived CDR1 and CDR2 are KGHSH and LQKENI. This CDR3 is 13 amino acids long. V was clipped by 8 bases and J by 7 bases, with 17 bases between them. CDR3 in DNA: TGTGCCAGCCCCACTGAAAAAGGGGCTGGCTACACCTTC. This encodes CASPTEKGAGYTF.

A few counts support this clonotype. The chain combines TRBV27 with TRBJ1-5; TRBD1 might be the D (5 bases). CDR3 length: 15 residues. V was shortened by 6 bases and J by 0 bases, with 12 bases between the two germline ends. Germline values: CDR1 MNHEY, CDR2 SMNVEV (reference sequence). CDR3 sequence: CASSATEYSNQPQHF. CDR3 coding DNA: TGTGCCAGCAGCGCGACAGAATATAGCAATCAGCCCCAGCATTTT.

This clonotype showed up many times. The chain uses TRBV27 and TRBJ1-5; 11 positions agree with TRBD1. From germline, CDR1 is MNHEY and CDR2 SMNVEV (reference sequence). V shed 6 bases and J 6 bases; nucleotides not matched to a gene: 7. This CDR3 contains 15 residues. The CDR3 protein is CASSPDRGRLQPQHF. The CDR3 DNA is TGTGCCAGCAGCCCGGACAGGGGGCGGCTTCAGCCCCAGCATTTT.

With respect to this clonotype: The junction departs from germline at one end; a sequencing error may be responsible. This chain joins TRBV6-5 and TRBJ2-5; 8 bases are shared with TRBD1. Per germline, CDR1 MNHEY and CDR2 SVGAGI. This CDR3 contains 12 residues. The CDR3 region is CASSTRQGRKNF. The DNA of the CDR3 is TGTGCCAGCAGTACCCGACAGGGGAGGAAGAACTTC.

This chain links TRBV30 with TRBJ2-5; D not resolved. This CDR3 is built from 13 residues. V was pared by 3 bases and J by 5 bases, with 13 bases between. CDR1 and CDR2 from the germline V gene are GTSNPN and SVGIG (reference sequence). This chain's CDR3 is CAWSGARGETQYF. The CDR3 nucleotides are TGTGCCTGGAGCGGAGCCCGTGGGGAGACCCAGTACTTC.

The table lists this clonotype with many counts. V is TRBV27 and J is TRBJ1-2; D unresolved. This CDR3 has 14 amino acids. Trimming cost V 0 bases and J 4 bases, with 9 bases left between them. CDR1 and CDR2 (germline): MNHEY, SMNVEV (reference sequence). CDR3 coding DNA: TGTGCCAGCAGTTTATCAGAGGTCGGCTATGGCTACACCTTC. Its translation: CASSLSEVGYGYTF.

This clonotype was counted only a few times. The genes are TRBV2 and TRBJ2-7; no clear D gene. This CDR3 region has 12 residues. Germline CDR1 SNHLY, CDR2 FYNNEI. V lost 4 bases and J 3 bases, leaving 7 bases between the germline ends. CDR3 amino acids: CASSVSRYEQYF. In DNA form, the CDR3 reads TGTGCCAGCAGTGTAAGCCGCTACGAGCAGTACTTC.

This clonotype appeared many times. The V call is TRBV5-1, the J call TRBJ2-7, with a tentative D call TRBD2 (6 bases). This CDR3 is 14 amino acids long. The germline CDR1 and CDR2 sequences are SGHRS and YFSETQ. The ends were cut back, 0 bases at V and 5 bases at J, with 12 bases in the middle. Here the CDR3 reads CASSLAGGVDEQYF. DNA for the CDR3: TGCGCCAGCAGCTTGGCCGGCGGGGTCGACGAGCAGTACTTC.

This clonotype was recorded a few times. The chain employs TRBV18 and TRBJ1-5, with D possibly being TRBD1 (6 bases). Germline V gene lookup returns CDR1 KGHSH and CDR2 LQKENI. The germline V and J ends were trimmed by 3 bases and 6 bases, with 21 bases remaining between them. This CDR3 spans 17 amino acids. The CDR3 region is CASSPTGQGSVGQPQHF. DNA of the CDR3: TGTGCCAGCTCACCGACGGGACAAGGCTCGGTCGGTCAGCCCCAGCATTTT.

This clonotype was recorded at least ten times. J is TRBJ1-2 and V is TRBV12-3 or TRBV12-4; D might be TRBD1 (5 bases). Between the trimmed V and J ends, which lost 2 bases and 4 bases, there was a span of 11 bases. The CDR3 has 14 residues. CDR3 protein: CASSLWGSGYGYTF. CDR3 bases: TGTGCCAGCAGTTTATGGGGGAGCGGCTATGGCTACACCTTC.

In this sample, this clonotype turned up many times. The CDR3 loop is CASSGEAGDYTGELFF. For the CDR3, the DNA is TGTGCCAGCAGCGGGGAGGCGGGAGACTACACCGGGGAGCTGTTTTTT. The genes are TRBV2 and TRBJ2-2, with 7 nucleotides matching TRBD2. Per germline, CDR1 SNHLY and CDR2 FYNNEI. V trimming: 6 bases; J trimming: 3 bases; junction bases outside the gene matches: 10. This CDR3 has 16 amino acids.

This clonotype was recorded at least ten times. The chain joins TRBV28 to TRBJ1-1; TRBD1 is a possible D gene (6 bases). V shed 5 bases and J shed 1 base, with 11 bases lying between them. CDR1 is MDHEN and CDR2 is SYDVKM in the germline V gene. The CDR3 contains 14 residues. The CDR3 sequence: CASSSDRQNTEAFF. The CDR3 DNA reads as TGTGCCAGCAGTAGCGACAGGCAGAACACTGAAGCTTTCTTT.

This clonotype appeared many times. The rearrangement uses TRBV7-2 and TRBJ1-2; unclear D gene. The CDR3 contains 13 residues. V lost 6 bases, J lost 6 bases, and 14 bases lay in between. Germline loops: CDR1 SGHTA, CDR2 FQGNSA. Written as DNA, the CDR3 is TGTGCCAGCAGTATGCAGGCGGTTCATGGCTACACCTTC. Translating gives CASSMQAVHGYTF.

This clonotype has ten or more counts. This chain links TRBV19 with TRBJ1-5; no definite D call. The CDR3 runs 12 residues. CDR1 and CDR2 from the germline V gene are LNHDA and SQIVND (reference sequence). The V end was cut by 9 bases, the J end by 0 bases, with 6 bases between. The CDR3 region is CASKYSNQPQHF. The CDR3 nucleotides read TGTGCCAGCAAATATAGCAATCAGCCCCAGCATTTT.

This clonotype was seen many times. V and J are TRBV28 and TRBJ2-7, with TRBD2 as a possible D gene (5 bases). This CDR3 comprises 13 residues. The germline gives CDR1 MDHEN, CDR2 SYDVKM. The germline V and J ends were trimmed by 5 bases and 4 bases, with 12 bases remaining between them. CDR3 sequence (DNA): TGTGCCAGCAGTACCTCCGAGGGATACGAGCAGTACTTC. Translated, it gives CASSTSEGYEQYF.

This clonotype came up many times. Given the absence of the conserved phenylalanine or tryptophan at the CDR3 end, a read error is likely. The genes are TRBV19 and TRBJ1-1; tentatively, D is TRBD1 (5 bases). The CDR3 loop spans 13 amino acids. Trimming took off 6 bases at V and 2 bases at J, with 10 bases between the two ends. Germline V gene sequence: CDR1 LNHDA, CDR2 SQIVND (reference sequence). The CDR3 sequence is CASRRDGNTEAFS. The CDR3 nucleotides are TGTGCCAGTAGACGGGACGGAAACACTGAAGCTTTCTCT.

This clonotype was seen only a few times. The rearrangement uses TRBV12-3 or TRBV12-4 and TRBJ1-1; TRBD1 agrees at 8 bases. The J segment lost 5 bases and the V segment lost 5 bases, leaving 7 bases of the junction unmatched. The CDR3 consists of 14 residues. The CDR3 loop is CASSPWTGLTEAFF. The CDR3 nucleotides read TGTGCCAGCAGTCCGTGGACAGGGTTAACTGAAGCTTTCTTT.

The CDR3 DNA follows: TGTGCCAGCAGCTTAAGTCTAGCGGGATCCGGCGAGCAGTACTTC. It codes for CASSLSLAGSGEQYF. The rearrangement uses TRBV11-2 and TRBJ2-7; 9 bases fit TRBD2. The germline V gene has CDR1 SGHAT and CDR2 FQNNGV. J was trimmed by 6 bases and V by 2 bases; bases with no gene match: 8. The CDR3 contains 15 residues.

This clonotype has ten or more counts. The chain uses TRBV9 and TRBJ2-7, with D possibly matching TRBD1 (6 bases). Germline CDR1 SGDLS, CDR2 YYNGEE. The CDR3 runs to 18 residues. The V end lost 1 base, the J end lost 6 bases, and 26 bases lay between the germline ends. CDR3 nucleotide sequence: TGTGCCAGCAGCGTATCCCCTCAAACCCCAGGGGCCCTTAGCGAGCAGTACTTC. Translated: CASSVSPQTPGALSEQYF.

CDR3 protein: CASSYLQTYVNTEAFF. The DNA for the CDR3 is TGTGCCAGCAGTTACCTGCAGACTTACGTGAACACTGAAGCTTTCTTT. V usage is TRBV6-5 and J usage is TRBJ1-1; D is undetermined. Germline V gene lookup returns CDR1 MNHEY and CDR2 SVGAGI. V lost 2 bases and J 0 bases, leaving 13 bases between the germline ends. The CDR3 has 16 amino acids.